The 31 T cell receptor beta chains presented below share a single source sample, sequenced in a study of early T cells in non-severe SARS-CoV-2 infection. TCRdb re-derived calls from the 5' RACE reads in MiXCR, one entry per CDR3 protein. The repertoire holds some 61,000 distinct CDR3 sequences, with around 9% as singletons. The sequenced sample was whole blood. These receptors all stem from an adult who was a healthcare worker with PCR-confirmed SARS-CoV-2 infection or an uninfected control (not recorded which).

Here the CDR3 reads CSARGGSNQPQHF. CDR3 DNA: TGCAGCGCCCGTGGGGGATCCAATCAGCCCCAGCATTTT. The chain recombines TRBV29-1 with TRBJ1-5; D is perhaps TRBD1 (5 bases). This CDR3 spans 13 amino acids. V dropped 7 bases and J dropped 3 bases, with 13 bases sitting between them. Germline CDR1 and CDR2: SQVTM and ANQGSEA.

This clonotype has a handful of counts. J is TRBJ2-5 and V is TRBV5-1; TRBD2 matches 8 bases. Germline loops: CDR1 SGHRS, CDR2 YFSETQ. This CDR3 comprises 14 residues. V dropped 0 bases and J dropped 3; count of bases not matched to a gene: 1. The CDR3 spells CASSLAAGEETQYF. The CDR3 DNA is TGCGCCAGCAGCTTGGCAGCGGGGGAAGAGACCCAGTACTTC.

The chain combines TRBV6-2 or TRBV6-3 with TRBJ2-7, with TRBD2 as a possible D gene (7 bases). V was pared by 7 bases and J by 6 bases, with 19 bases between. The CDR3 has 14 residues. Looked up from germline, CDR1 is MNHEY and CDR2 is SVGEGT. CDR3 nucleotides: TGTGCCAGCACCATGGGGGGGCTCCGTGGCGAGCAGTACTTC. It translates to CASTMGGLRGEQYF.

J is TRBJ2-2 and V is TRBV5-8; 9 bases match TRBD1. V lost 2 bases and J lost 4; bases outside the gene matches: 6. Germline CDR1 is SGHTS and CDR2 is YDEGEE. The CDR3 is 16 residues long. The CDR3 protein is CASSFHRGLSTGELFF. For the CDR3, the DNA is TGTGCCAGCAGCTTTCACAGGGGGCTGAGCACCGGGGAGCTGTTTTTT. Based on the CDR3 plus reference TRBV5-8 and TRBJ2-2, the full variable domain is EAGVTQSPTHLIKTRGQQATLRCSPISGHTSVYWYQQALGLGLQFLLWYDEGEERNRGNFPPRFSGRQFPNYSSELNVNALELEDSALYLCASSFHRGLSTGELFFGEGSRLTVL.

The V gene is TRBV20-1, the J gene TRBJ1-2; D is undetermined. Germline values: CDR1 DFQATT, CDR2 SNEGSKA (reference sequence). Between the trimmed V and J ends, which lost 4 bases and 4 bases, there was a span of 7 bases. This CDR3 contains 11 residues. This chain's CDR3 is CSATVVYGYTF. The CDR3 region has the DNA TGCAGTGCTACCGTTGTCTATGGCTACACCTTC.

This clonotype was seen just once. The rearrangement joins TRBV6-2 or TRBV6-3 to TRBJ2-3; D is ambiguous. This CDR3 is 14 amino acids long. Germline V gives CDR1 MNHEY, CDR2 SVGEGT. Trimming took off 2 bases at V and 4 bases at J, with 10 bases between the two ends. CDR3: CASSYNRGADTQYF. CDR3 in DNA: TGTGCCAGCAGTTACAACAGAGGCGCAGATACGCAGTATTTT.

The V call is TRBV2, the J call TRBJ2-3, with D possibly TRBD2 on 6 matching bases. Germline CDR1 and CDR2: SNHLY and FYNNEI. This CDR3 contains 15 residues. Trimming removed 3 bases at V and 1 base at J, with 11 bases between. This CDR3 is CASSEGLPGTDTQYF. The CDR3 nucleotides are TGTGCCAGCAGTGAGGGACTTCCCGGCACAGATACGCAGTATTTT.

V is TRBV20-1 and J is TRBJ2-5, with 12 nucleotides matching TRBD2. This CDR3 is 15 amino acids long. The V segment lost 3 bases and the J segment 5 bases; nucleotides outside the gene matches: 7. Per the germline V gene, CDR1 is DFQATT and CDR2 is SNEGSKA (reference sequence). CDR3 sequence (DNA): TGCAGTGCTAGGAACCCTACTAGCGGGGGGGAGACCCAGTACTTC. Translated, it gives CSARNPTSGGETQYF.

The sample holds a few counts of this clonotype. The chain carries TRBV5-6 and TRBJ2-5, with D maybe TRBD2 (5 bases). Germline values: CDR1 SGHDT, CDR2 YYEEEE. V lost 2 bases and J lost 5, with 10 bases in between. This CDR3 is 13 amino acids long. DNA for the CDR3: TGTGCCAGCAGCTTCGACTATGGGGAGACCCAGTACTTC. Translating it yields CASSFDYGETQYF.

This clonotype showed up just a few times. The rearrangement links TRBV5-1 to TRBJ1-1; no clear D gene. This CDR3 comprises 13 residues. V was pared by 4 bases and J by 1 base, with 8 bases between. Germline loops: CDR1 SGHRS, CDR2 YFSETQ. CDR3 region: CASSEQPNTEAFF. The CDR3 DNA reads as TGCGCCAGCAGCGAGCAACCGAACACTGAAGCTTTCTTT.

V gene TRBV7-8 combines with J gene TRBJ1-4, with D unclear. The CDR3 covers 14 residues. Germline CDR1 reads SGHVS; CDR2 reads FQNEAQ. V lost 3 bases to trimming and J lost 5 bases, with 10 bases between them. This CDR3 is CASSLVLPNEKLFF. CDR3 in DNA: TGTGCCAGCAGCTTGGTCCTCCCCAATGAAAAACTGTTTTTT. Full variable domain (missing parts from reference TRBV7-8 and TRBJ1-4): GAGVSQSPRYKVAKRGQDVALRCDPISGHVSLFWYQQALGQGPEFLTYFQNEAQLDKSGLPSDRFFAERPEGSVSTLKIQRTQQEDSAVYLCASSLVLPNEKLFFGSGTQLSVL.

This clonotype was seen repeatedly, ten times or more. Here the CDR3 DNA reads TGTGCCAGCAGTCGCGGACAGTCTTCACCCCTCCACTTT. Residues: CASSRGQSSPLHF. The chain employs TRBV6-5 and TRBJ1-6; tentative D call: TRBD1 (6 bases). Deletions cut 5 bases from V and 9 bases from J, with 11 bases between. Germline V lookup: CDR1 MNHEY, CDR2 SVGAGI. The CDR3 is made up of 13 amino acids.

In its sample, this clonotype was seen a few times. The V gene is TRBV7-2, the J gene TRBJ2-3; D possibly uses TRBD1 or TRBD2 (7 bases each). Germline V gives CDR1 SGHTA, CDR2 FQGNSA. V dropped 2 bases and J dropped 0 bases, with 15 bases sitting between them. The length of the CDR3 is 17 residues. CDR3 coding DNA: TGTGCCAGCAGCTTACAGGGGGGGGCCACTAGCACAGATACGCAGTATTTT. Residues: CASSLQGGATSTDTQYF.

This clonotype was counted only a few times. This chain connects TRBV29-1 to TRBJ2-7; D is unresolved. The germline V gene encodes CDR1 SQVTM and CDR2 ANQGSEA. The CDR3 length is 12 residues. DNA for the CDR3: TGCGTAGCTCGAGGCCTTTCCTACGAGCAGTACTTC. Translation gives CVARGLSYEQYF.

The J gene is TRBJ2-5, the V gene TRBV25-1, with TRBD2 identical over 8 bases. J lost 3 bases, V lost 4 bases, and 7 bases had no gene match. This CDR3 spans 15 amino acids. Germline V lookup: CDR1 MGHDK, CDR2 SYGVNS. Written as DNA, the CDR3 is TGTGCCAGCAGTGCCCCACTAGCGGCTAAAGAGACCCAGTACTTC. Its protein product is CASSAPLAAKETQYF.

Many counts were recorded for this clonotype. CDR3 bases: TGTGCCAGCACTAGGGGGAGGTGGGAGCCCCAGCATTTT. Translating gives CASTRGRWEPQHF. V and J are TRBV12-3 or TRBV12-4 and TRBJ1-5, with D possibly matching TRBD1 (6 bases). The CDR3 has 13 residues. V was cut by 7 bases and J by 8 bases, with 15 bases left in between.

In its sample, this clonotype was seen a few times. The rearrangement joins TRBV5-1 to TRBJ1-1; tentatively, D is TRBD1 (5 bases). V gave up 2 bases and J gave up 4 bases, with 9 bases separating them. The germline V gene encodes CDR1 SGHRS and CDR2 YFSETQ. The CDR3 covers 13 residues. As DNA, the CDR3 is TGCGCCAGCAGCTTCCAGGGTAGCACTGAAGCTTTCTTT. Amino acids: CASSFQGSTEAFF.

This clonotype turned up a few times. This chain connects TRBV2 to TRBJ2-1; no firm D call. The CDR3 runs to 12 residues. Trimming cost V 4 bases and J 11 bases, with 12 bases left between them. CDR1 is SNHLY and CDR2 is FYNNEI in the germline V gene. Here the CDR3 DNA reads TGTGCCAGCAGTGCCTCCGGGCCCCAGCAGTTCTTC. Translation: CASSASGPQQFF.

The chain carries TRBV3-1 and TRBJ2-7, with unresolved D. Germline V gene sequence: CDR1 LGHDT, CDR2 YNNKEL (reference sequence). The CDR3 is made up of 12 amino acids. V shed 2 bases and J shed 6 bases, with 8 bases lying between them. The CDR3 loop is CASSQSLSEQYF. The CDR3 bases are TGTGCCAGCAGCCAATCTTTGAGCGAGCAGTACTTC.

This clonotype was counted between two and nine times. V and J are TRBV2 and TRBJ1-2; D not certain. This CDR3 is built from 15 residues. Germline CDR1 SNHLY, CDR2 FYNNEI. Trimming took off 4 bases at V and 0 bases at J, with 12 bases between the two ends. Here the CDR3 DNA reads TGTGCCAGCAGTGCGTCCAGGAGTACTAACTATGGCTACACCTTC. The encoded protein is CASSASRSTNYGYTF.

V is TRBV9 and J is TRBJ2-3; TRBD1 might be the D (5 bases). With 0 bases removed from V and 6 bases from J, the gap between germline ends came to 11 bases. The CDR3 is 14 residues long. Germline CDR1 is SGDLS and CDR2 is YYNGEE. In nucleotides, the CDR3 is TGTGCCAGCAGCGTAGGGAACGCAGGGGATACGCAGTATTTT. This encodes CASSVGNAGDTQYF.

The chain couples TRBV7-8 to TRBJ1-1, with TRBD1 matching over 9 bases. The trim removed 5 bases at V and 3 bases at J, leaving 1 base unmatched. Germline CDR1 is SGHVS and CDR2 is FQNEAQ. The CDR3 has 13 amino acids. CDR3 sequence: CASSRDRDTEAFF. The CDR3 DNA sequence: TGTGCCAGCAGCCGGGACAGGGACACTGAAGCTTTCTTT. Combining the CDR3 with reference TRBV7-8 and TRBJ1-1 gives the whole variable domain GAGVSQSPRYKVAKRGQDVALRCDPISGHVSLFWYQQALGQGPEFLTYFQNEAQLDKSGLPSDRFFAERPEGSVSTLKIQRTQQEDSAVYLCASSRDRDTEAFFGQGTRLTVV.

This clonotype has more than one count but fewer than ten. The chain has TRBV7-6 and TRBJ1-1; 8 nucleotides align to TRBD1. This CDR3 contains 13 residues. Germline-derived CDR1 and CDR2 are SGHVS and FNYEAQ. With V trimmed by 5 bases and J by 10 bases, 9 bases remained unmatched. CDR3 coding DNA: TGTGCCAGCAGCCCCAGACAGGGGACTCGAGCTTTCTTT. Translated: CASSPRQGTRAFF.

This clonotype was recorded many times. The V call is TRBV18, the J call TRBJ2-3; 12 nucleotides agree with TRBD2. The CDR3 spans 18 residues. Trimming took 4 bases from V and 4 from J; bases not matched to a gene: 12. CDR1 and CDR2 from the germline V gene are KGHSH and LQKENI. In nucleotides, the CDR3 is TGTGCCAGCTCACTCGCCCCAACGACTAGCGGGGGTGCAGATACGCAGTATTTT. It is translated as CASSLAPTTSGGADTQYF.

V is TRBV14 and J is TRBJ1-2; no definite D call. The CDR3 runs 14 residues. Looked up from germline, CDR1 is SGHDN and CDR2 is FVKESK. Trimming removed 2 bases at V and 8 bases at J, with 15 bases between. CDR3: CASSQMRPPFGYTF. In DNA form, the CDR3 reads TGTGCCAGCAGCCAAATGAGGCCTCCTTTCGGCTACACCTTC.

CDR3 region: CASSSGVQPQHF. The CDR3 DNA reads TGTGCCAGCAGTTCCGGAGTTCAGCCCCAGCATTTT. The V and J genes are TRBV28 and TRBJ1-5, with D hard to call. Between the trimmed V and J ends, which lost 4 bases and 6 bases, there was a span of 7 bases. The germline V gene has CDR1 MDHEN and CDR2 SYDVKM. This CDR3 comprises 12 residues.

This clonotype occurred many times. The V gene is TRBV6-6, the J gene TRBJ1-1, with no clear D. Germline V gene data show CDR1 as MNHNY and CDR2 as SVGAGI (reference sequence). The V gene lost 4 bases and the J gene lost 0 bases, with 6 bases spanning the gap. This CDR3 has 13 residues. The CDR3 sequence is CASSSGLNTEAFF. CDR3 coding DNA: TGTGCCAGCAGTTCAGGCCTGAACACTGAAGCTTTCTTT.

This chain joins TRBV2 and TRBJ1-6; possible D gene TRBD1, 5 bases. The germline gives CDR1 SNHLY, CDR2 FYNNEI. The CDR3 covers 14 residues. The ends were cut back, 6 bases at V and 6 bases at J, with 12 bases in the middle. The CDR3, as DNA: TGTGCCAGCAGCCCGGGACGGACTAATTCACCCCTCCACTTT. It is translated as CASSPGRTNSPLHF.

This clonotype was counted ten times or more. The chain is built from TRBV20-1 and TRBJ2-1; possible D gene TRBD1, 5 bases. Germline V gene data show CDR1 as DFQATT and CDR2 as SNEGSKA (reference sequence). The CDR3 length is 13 residues. V was trimmed by 6 bases and J by 4 bases, leaving 13 bases between them. The CDR3 DNA reads TGCAGTGCCCCGGACACGAAATACAATGAGCAGTTCTTC. Its protein is CSAPDTKYNEQFF.

This clonotype was counted between two and nine times. The chain uses TRBV18 and TRBJ1-1; maybe TRBD1 (6 bases). Germline lookup yields CDR1 KGHSH and CDR2 LQKENI. The CDR3 runs 14 residues. Trimming took off 2 bases at V and 5 bases at J, with 12 bases between the two ends. CDR3 region: CASSPKQGETEAFF. In DNA form, the CDR3 reads TGTGCCAGCTCACCAAAACAGGGCGAAACTGAAGCTTTCTTT.

There are many counts of this clonotype. This rearrangement joins TRBV3-1 to TRBJ2-1; D is possibly TRBD1 (6 bases). The CDR3 has 17 residues. Germline values: CDR1 LGHDT, CDR2 YNNKEL (reference sequence). The V and J ends lost 4 bases and 3 bases respectively, with 19 bases between them. The CDR3 DNA reads TGTGCCAGCAGCCCAGTCGAGGGGGTTACGAACTACAATGAGCAGTTCTTC. This gives the protein CASSPVEGVTNYNEQFF.